The 3 T cell receptor beta chains in this list originate from one sample, sequenced in a study of T cell responses to AZD1222 COVID-19 vaccine. Some clones are missing from TCRdb's copy, which holds only in-frame ones; the method was immunoSEQ multiplex PCR. The repertoire includes around 59,000 clones, 75% to 90% of them detected once, and roughly 6.1% sits in the top ten. Sequences were derived from peripheral blood, sampled 28 days after the second AZD1222 dose. The receptors were gathered from an adult who received the AZD1222 COVID-19 vaccine.

The chain combines TRBV24-1 with TRBJ2-3; D tentatively reads TRBD1 or TRBD2 (6 bases each). This CDR3 has 13 amino acids. Per germline, CDR1 KGHDR and CDR2 SFDVKD. Trimming took off 7 bases at V and 4 bases at J, with 11 bases between the two ends. The CDR3 region has the DNA TGTGCCACCAGGGAGGGGGTCTCAGATACGCAGTATTTT. It encodes CATREGVSDTQYF.

This clone has a handful of counts. The genes are TRBV11-2 and TRBJ2-3; 11 nucleotides align to TRBD2. The junction had 9 bases not matched to a gene; V was cut back by 5 bases and J by 5 bases. Germline V gene lookup returns CDR1 SGHAT and CDR2 FQNNGV. This CDR3 comprises 16 residues. The CDR3 coding sequence is TGTGCCAGCAGCACACCACTAGCGGGAGATAGAGATACGCAGTATTTT. Translated, it gives CASSTPLAGDRDTQYF.

The chain carries TRBV9 and TRBJ1-4, with D perhaps TRBD1 (5 bases). Trimming shortened V by 3 bases and J by 1 base, and 13 bases separated the two germline ends. This CDR3 comprises 16 residues. Germline V gene data show CDR1 as SGDLS and CDR2 as YYNGEE. The CDR3 sequence: CASSGVSGGTNEKLFF. The DNA for the CDR3 is TGTGCCAGCAGCGGAGTTTCCGGGGGAACTAATGAAAAACTGTTTTTT.